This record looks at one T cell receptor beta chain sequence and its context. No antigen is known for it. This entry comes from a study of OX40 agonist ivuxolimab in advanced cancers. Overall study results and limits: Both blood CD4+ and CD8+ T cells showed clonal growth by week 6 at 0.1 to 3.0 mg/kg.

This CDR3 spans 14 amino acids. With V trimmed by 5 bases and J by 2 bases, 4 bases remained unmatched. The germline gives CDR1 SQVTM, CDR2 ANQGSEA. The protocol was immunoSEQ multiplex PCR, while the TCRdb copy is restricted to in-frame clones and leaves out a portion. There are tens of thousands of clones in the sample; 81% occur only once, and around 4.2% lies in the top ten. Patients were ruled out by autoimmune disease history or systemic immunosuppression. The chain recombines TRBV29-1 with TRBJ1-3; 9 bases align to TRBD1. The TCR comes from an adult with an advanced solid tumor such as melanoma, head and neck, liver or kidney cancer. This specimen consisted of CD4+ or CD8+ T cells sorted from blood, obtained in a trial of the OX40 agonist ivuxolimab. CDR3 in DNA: TGCAGCGTTTCACGGGACAGGGCTGGAAACACCATATATTTT. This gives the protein CSVSRDRAGNTIYF.